This passage covers 3 T cell receptor beta chains from one sample sequenced in a study of T cell repertoires in cytomegalovirus infection. Each CDR3 protein is one row after TCRdb ran MiXCR on the reads. The data show about 600,000 distinct CDR3 sequences, with roughly 26% seen just once and 6.5% to 10% held by the top ten. The material sequenced was CD8+ T cells from PBMCs. Receptor source: a human donor in good health (CMV status not recorded). Some clones in this sample may be carry-over from other donors' samples.

As regards this clonotype: Just one base apart from a much larger clone, this may be a read error. The rearrangement links TRBV7-2 to TRBJ2-3; D gene unclear. Trimming removed 1 base from V and 2 bases from J, with 10 bases in between. The germline V gene encodes CDR1 SGHTA and CDR2 FQGNSA. The CDR3 runs to 15 residues. CDR3 sequence reads: CASSLGWSDTDTQYF. The CDR3 DNA follows: TGTGCCAGCAGCTTAGGTTGGTCGGACACAGATACGCAGTATTTT.

This clonotype was picked up many times. The chain combines TRBV6-2 or TRBV6-3 with TRBJ2-1; D is ambiguous. V was cut by 6 bases and J by 0 bases, with 12 bases left in between. CDR1 MNHEY and CDR2 SVGEGT come from the germline V gene. CDR3 length: 15 residues. CDR3 residues: CASSAPDSSYNEQFF. CDR3 sequence (DNA): TGTGCCAGCAGCGCCCCCGATAGCTCCTACAATGAGCAGTTCTTC.

This clonotype appeared once. The rearrangement uses TRBV2 and TRBJ2-7, with 7 bases lining up with TRBD2. Germline CDR1 is SNHLY and CDR2 is FYNNEI. This CDR3 spans 14 amino acids. Unmatched junction bases numbered 9, after V lost 3 bases and J lost 7 bases. CDR3 residues: CASSEPGLVNEQYV. CDR3 sequence (DNA): TGTGCCAGCAGTGAGCCCGGACTAGTGAATGAGCAGTACGTC.